This T cell receptor beta chain was captured in a study of shared clonotypes between healthy human individuals. General study points: Clonotypes not shared had lower generation probabilities than those common to all four donors. It was observed that roughly 5.4% of naive CD4 clonotypes were shared across a few donors.

Per germline, CDR1 MRHNA and CDR2 SNTAGT. Unmatched junction bases numbered 9, after V lost 6 bases and J lost 5 bases. CDR3 length: 15 residues. TCRdb's table, derived via immunoSEQ multiplex PCR, lists solely in-frame clones and lacks some. The top ten hold around 0.4% of the sample, which has roughly 2.2 million clones, 85% to 95% seen once. This clone appeared once. Its antigen is undetermined. The chain is built from TRBV6-4 and TRBJ2-1; 8 bases align to TRBD2. The specimen sequenced was naive CD4+ T cells from PBMCs. Sample subset: CD45RA+ positively selected. The clonotype was recovered from a man aged 18 to 30 in good health. Some clones in this sample may be carry-over from other donors' samples. Here the CDR3 DNA reads TGTGCCAGCAGCCCTGGGGGTAGCGGGAACAATGAGCAGTTCTTC. Protein sequence: CASSPGGSGNNEQFF.